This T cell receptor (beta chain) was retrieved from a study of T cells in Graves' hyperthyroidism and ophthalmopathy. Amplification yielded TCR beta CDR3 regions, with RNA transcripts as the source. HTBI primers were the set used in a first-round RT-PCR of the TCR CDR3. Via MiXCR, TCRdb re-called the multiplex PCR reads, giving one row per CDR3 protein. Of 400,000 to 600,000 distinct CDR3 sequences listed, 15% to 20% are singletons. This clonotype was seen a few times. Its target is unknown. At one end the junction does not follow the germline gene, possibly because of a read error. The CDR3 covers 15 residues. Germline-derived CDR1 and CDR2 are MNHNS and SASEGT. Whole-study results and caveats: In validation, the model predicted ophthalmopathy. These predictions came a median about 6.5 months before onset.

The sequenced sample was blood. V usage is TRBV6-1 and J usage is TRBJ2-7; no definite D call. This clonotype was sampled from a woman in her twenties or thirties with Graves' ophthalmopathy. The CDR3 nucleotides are TGTGCCACCGCTGGTTCTGGTGGGATCTCCCACGAGCAGTACTTC. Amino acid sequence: CATAGSGGISHEQYF.